Only a few counts were recorded for the clone carrying this TCR beta chain. Its antigen remains unknown. The source of the sample is a study of identical twins. Study-wide findings and caveats: Out-of-frame sharing of TCR alpha in monozygotic twins was underestimated by models.

Every donor was a healthy Caucasian. TCRdb re-called the 5' RACE reads through MiXCR, storing one row per CDR3 protein. The data show about 890,000 distinct CDR3 sequences, about 12% seen once. The trim removed 5 bases at V and 9 bases at J, leaving 9 bases unmatched. The CDR3 spans 15 residues. CDR1 SGHKS and CDR2 YYEKEE come from the germline V gene (reference sequence). These same records also appear under a second study, on yellow fever vaccine responses in identical twins.

The sample was PBMCs. The rearrangement joins TRBV5-5 to TRBJ2-2; 11 positions agree with TRBD2. The TCR comes from a woman younger than 30 in good health. Written as DNA, the CDR3 is TGTGCCAGCAGAAAGGGTAGCGGGAGGGGCCGGGAGCTGTTTTTT. Translated: CASRKGSGRGRELFF.